The T cell receptor beta chain described here comes from a study of cytomegalovirus exposure and HLA in healthy donors. Findings and limits, study-wide: Data from an earlier analysis indicated that most TCR beta V segments were productive either about 90% or about 30% of the time.

As to this clone: Its antigen is unidentified.

This PCR relied on a set of 60 Vbeta primers and 13 Jbeta primers. The assay was immunoSEQ multiplex PCR, and TCRdb's table has in-frame clones only and misses some. In the table there are roughly 70,000 clones, 70% to 85% of which are singletons. Germline lookup yields CDR1 MNHEY and CDR2 SVGAGI. V was shortened by 7 bases and J by 0 bases, with 13 bases between the two germline ends. The CDR3 contains 15 residues. The sequenced sample was PBMCs. This clonotype originated in a human donor in good health. This sequence joins TRBV6-5 and TRBJ2-1, with no clear D. Here the CDR3 reads CASKNTAPSYNEQFF. In DNA, the CDR3 is TGTGCCAGCAAAAACACAGCCCCCTCCTACAATGAGCAGTTCTTC.